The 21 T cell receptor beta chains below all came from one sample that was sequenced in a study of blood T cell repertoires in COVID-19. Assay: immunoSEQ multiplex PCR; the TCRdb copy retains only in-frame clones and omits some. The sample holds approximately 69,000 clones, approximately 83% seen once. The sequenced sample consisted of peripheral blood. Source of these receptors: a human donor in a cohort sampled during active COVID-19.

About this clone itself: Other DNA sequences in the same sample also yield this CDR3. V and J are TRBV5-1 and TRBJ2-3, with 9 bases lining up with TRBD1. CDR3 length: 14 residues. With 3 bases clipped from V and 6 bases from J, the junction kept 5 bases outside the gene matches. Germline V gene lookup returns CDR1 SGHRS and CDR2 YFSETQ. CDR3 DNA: TGCGCCAGCAGCTCGGGACAGGGTACGGATACGCAGTATTTT. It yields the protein CASSSGQGTDTQYF.

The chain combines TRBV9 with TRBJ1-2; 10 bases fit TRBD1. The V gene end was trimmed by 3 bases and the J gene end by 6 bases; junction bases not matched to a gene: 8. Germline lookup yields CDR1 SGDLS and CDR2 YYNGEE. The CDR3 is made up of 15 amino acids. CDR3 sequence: CASSGAPTGGNGYTF. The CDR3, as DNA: TGTGCCAGCAGCGGAGCCCCGACAGGGGGCAATGGCTACACCTTC.

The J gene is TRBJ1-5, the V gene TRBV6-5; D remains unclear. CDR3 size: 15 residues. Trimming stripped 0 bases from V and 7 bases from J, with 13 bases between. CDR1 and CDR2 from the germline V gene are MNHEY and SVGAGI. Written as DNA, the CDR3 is TGTGCCAGCAGTTACTCATACGGGGAAGGACAGCCCCAGCATTTT. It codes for CASSYSYGEGQPQHF.

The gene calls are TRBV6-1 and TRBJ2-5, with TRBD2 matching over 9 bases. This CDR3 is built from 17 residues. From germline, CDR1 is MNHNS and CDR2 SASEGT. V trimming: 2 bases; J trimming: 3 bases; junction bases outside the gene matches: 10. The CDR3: CASSENLAGAGEETQYF. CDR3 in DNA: TGTGCCAGCAGTGAAAATTTAGCGGGGGCAGGGGAAGAGACCCAGTACTTC.

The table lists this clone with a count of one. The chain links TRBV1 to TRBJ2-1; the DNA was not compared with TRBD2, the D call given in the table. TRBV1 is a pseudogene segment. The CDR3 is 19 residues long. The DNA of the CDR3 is TGCACCAGCAGCCAAGAGACTAGCGGGGGGACGGGCCCTAACAATGAGCAGTTCTTC. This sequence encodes CTSSQETSGGTGPNNEQFF.

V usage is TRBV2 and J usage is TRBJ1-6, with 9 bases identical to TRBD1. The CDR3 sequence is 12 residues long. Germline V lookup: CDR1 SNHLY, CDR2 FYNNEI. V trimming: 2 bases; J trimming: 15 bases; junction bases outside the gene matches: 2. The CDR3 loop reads CASSEWDRDLHF. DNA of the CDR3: TGTGCCAGCAGTGAATGGGACAGGGACCTCCACTTT.

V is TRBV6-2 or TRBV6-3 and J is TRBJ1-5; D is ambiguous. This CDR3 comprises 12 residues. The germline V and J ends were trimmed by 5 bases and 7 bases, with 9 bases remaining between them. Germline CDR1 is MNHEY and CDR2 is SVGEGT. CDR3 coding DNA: TGTGCCAGCAGTCCCCGGGGACAGCCCCAGCATTTT. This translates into CASSPRGQPQHF.

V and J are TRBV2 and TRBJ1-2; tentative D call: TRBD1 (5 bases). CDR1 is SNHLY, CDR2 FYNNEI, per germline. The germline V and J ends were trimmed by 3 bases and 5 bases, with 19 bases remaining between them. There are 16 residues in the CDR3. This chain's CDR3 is CASSEAYGTAAYGYTF. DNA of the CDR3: TGTGCCAGCAGTGAGGCATACGGGACTGCTGCTTATGGCTACACCTTC. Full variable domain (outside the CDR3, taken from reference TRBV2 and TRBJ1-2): EPEVTQTPSHQVTQMGQEVILRCVPISNHLYFYWYRQILGQKVEFLVSFYNNEISEKSEIFDDQFSVERPDGSNFTLKIRSTKLEDSAMYFCASSEAYGTAAYGYTFGSGTRLTVV.

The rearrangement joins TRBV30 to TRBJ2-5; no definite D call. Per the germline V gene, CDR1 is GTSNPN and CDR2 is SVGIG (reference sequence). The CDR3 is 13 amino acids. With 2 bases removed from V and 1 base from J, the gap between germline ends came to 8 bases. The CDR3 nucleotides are TGTGCCTGGAGTCCCTTATCCCAAGAGACCCAGTACTTC. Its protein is CAWSPLSQETQYF.

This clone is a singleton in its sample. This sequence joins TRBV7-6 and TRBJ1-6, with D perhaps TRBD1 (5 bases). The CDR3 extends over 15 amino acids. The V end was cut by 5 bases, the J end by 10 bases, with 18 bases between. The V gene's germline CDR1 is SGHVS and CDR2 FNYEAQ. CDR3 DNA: TGTGCCAGCAGCCCCACGACAGCCACCGGGTCACCCCTCCACTTT. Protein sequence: CASSPTTATGSPLHF.

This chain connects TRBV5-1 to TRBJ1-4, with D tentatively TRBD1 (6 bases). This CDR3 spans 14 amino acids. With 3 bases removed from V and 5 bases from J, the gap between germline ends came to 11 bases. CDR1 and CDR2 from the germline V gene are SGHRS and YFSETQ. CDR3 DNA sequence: TGCGCCAGCAGCTATTCAGGGGTGAATGAAAAACTGTTTTTT. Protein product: CASSYSGVNEKLFF.

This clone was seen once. This CDR3 reads CASSYRRGNQPQHF. In DNA form, the CDR3 reads TGTGCCAGCAGTTACCGGAGAGGCAATCAGCCCCAGCATTTT. The gene calls are TRBV6-5 and TRBJ1-5; D is undetermined. This CDR3 spans 14 amino acids. Germline V gives CDR1 MNHEY, CDR2 SVGAGI. V was trimmed by 2 bases and J by 2 bases, leaving 7 bases between them.

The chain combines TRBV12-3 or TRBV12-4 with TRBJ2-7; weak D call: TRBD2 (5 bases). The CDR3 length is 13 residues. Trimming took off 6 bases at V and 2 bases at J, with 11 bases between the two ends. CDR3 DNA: TGTGCCAGCAGCCGCACTAGAACCTACGAGCAGTACTTC. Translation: CASSRTRTYEQYF.

The CDR3: CASSQSRGYSNQPQHF. DNA of the CDR3: TGTGCCAGCTCTCAATCCAGGGGTTATAGCAATCAGCCCCAGCATTTT. The chain joins TRBV18 to TRBJ1-5; the D gene is possibly TRBD1 (6 bases). The CDR3 spans 16 residues. Germline CDR1 is KGHSH and CDR2 is LQKENI. Trimming cost V 6 bases and J 0 bases, with 15 bases left between them. Filled out from reference TRBV18 and TRBJ1-5, the complete variable domain reads NAGVMQNPRHLVRRRGQEARLRCSPMKGHSHVYWYRQLPEEGLKFMVYLQKENIIDESGMPKERFSAEFPKEGPSILRIQQVVRGDSAAYFCASSQSRGYSNQPQHFGDGTRLSIL.

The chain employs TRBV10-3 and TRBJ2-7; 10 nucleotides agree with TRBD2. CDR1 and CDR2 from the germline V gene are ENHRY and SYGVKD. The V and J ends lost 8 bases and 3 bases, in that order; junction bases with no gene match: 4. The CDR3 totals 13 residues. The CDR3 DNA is TGTGCCATCGGGTCTAGCGGGGGCTACGAGCAGTACTTC. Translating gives CAIGSSGGYEQYF.

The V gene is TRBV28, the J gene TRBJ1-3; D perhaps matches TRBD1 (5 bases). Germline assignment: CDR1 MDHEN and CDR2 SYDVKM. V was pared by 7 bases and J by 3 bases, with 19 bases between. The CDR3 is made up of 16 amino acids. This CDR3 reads CASTTPGQGGGNTIYF. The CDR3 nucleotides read TGTGCCAGCACCACGCCCGGGCAGGGAGGTGGAAACACCATATATTTT.

CDR3 DNA sequence: TGTGCCATCAGTCCGGGACAGGCCTACCAAGAGACCCAGTACTTC. Translating gives CAISPGQAYQETQYF. The rearrangement joins TRBV10-3 to TRBJ2-5, with TRBD1 identical over 8 bases. Trimming removed 5 bases from V and 0 bases from J; junction bases left unmatched: 5. The CDR3 is made up of 15 amino acids. Germline CDR1 reads ENHRY; CDR2 reads SYGVKD.

The DNA for the CDR3 is TGTGCCAGCAGTCTCACCCGGGGGGCCTCCTACGAGCAGTACTTC. As protein: CASSLTRGASYEQYF. This chain uses TRBV6-5 with TRBJ2-7, with a weak D call TRBD2 (7 bases). Germline V lookup: CDR1 MNHEY, CDR2 SVGAGI. V was clipped by 5 bases and J by 0 bases, with 14 bases between them. There are 15 residues in the CDR3.

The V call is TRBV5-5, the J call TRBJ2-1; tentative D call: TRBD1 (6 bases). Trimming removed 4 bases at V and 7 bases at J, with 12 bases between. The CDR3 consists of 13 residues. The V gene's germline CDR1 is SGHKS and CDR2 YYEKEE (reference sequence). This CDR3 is CASSRRTVNEQFF. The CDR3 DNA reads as TGTGCCAGCAGCCGTCGGACAGTAAATGAGCAGTTCTTC.

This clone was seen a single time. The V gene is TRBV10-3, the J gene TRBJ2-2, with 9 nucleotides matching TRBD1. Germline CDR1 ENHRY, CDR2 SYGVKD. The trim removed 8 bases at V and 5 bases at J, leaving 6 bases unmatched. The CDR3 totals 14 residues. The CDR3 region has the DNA TGTGCCATCGGCCGGGACAGGGATACCGGGGAGCTGTTTTTT. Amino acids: CAIGRDRDTGELFF.

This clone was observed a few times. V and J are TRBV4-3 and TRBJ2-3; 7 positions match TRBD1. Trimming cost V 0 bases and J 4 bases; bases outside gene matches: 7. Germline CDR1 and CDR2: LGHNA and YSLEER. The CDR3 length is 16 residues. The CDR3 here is CASSQDWTGLADTQYF. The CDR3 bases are TGCGCCAGCAGCCAAGATTGGACAGGTTTGGCAGATACGCAGTATTTT.